This T cell receptor (beta chain) stems from a study of radiotherapy plus CTLA-4 blockade in lung cancer. Measured with immunoSEQ multiplex PCR; TCRdb has only the in-frame clones, and not every one. The sample has 90,000 to 95,000 clones; roughly 80% are singletons. This clone was found a few times. Germline V gene sequence: CDR1 DFQATT, CDR2 SNEGSKA (reference sequence). This CDR3 comprises 11 residues. V was shortened by 5 bases and J by 7 bases, with 8 bases between the two germline ends. The chain combines TRBV20-1 with TRBJ1-4; D may be TRBD1 (5 bases). The sequence came from a human donor with non-small cell lung cancer who had stable disease on radiotherapy plus ipilimumab. Sequencing used peripheral blood, obtained from a patient treated with radiotherapy plus ipilimumab. CDR3 residues: CSAQRGEKLFF. In DNA form, the CDR3 reads TGCAGTGCTCAGAGGGGTGAAAAACTGTTTTTT.